Each of the 22 T cell receptor beta chains below was sequenced from the same sample in a study of blood T cell repertoires in COVID-19. Assay used: immunoSEQ multiplex PCR; TCRdb lists only in-frame clones, some missing. Among roughly 250,000 clones listed, about 76% were seen once. Specimen: peripheral blood. The receptors were sampled from a woman aged 55-75 years with active or convalescent COVID-19.

V gene TRBV19 combines with J gene TRBJ1-1, with 8 bases lining up with TRBD1. Germline CDR1 and CDR2: LNHDA and SQIVND (reference sequence). The CDR3 is made up of 15 amino acids. With V trimmed by 7 bases and J by 4 bases, 11 bases remained unmatched. CDR3 region: CASKARTGGSTEAFF. CDR3 DNA: TGTGCCAGTAAGGCCCGAACAGGGGGTAGCACTGAAGCTTTCTTT.

This clone was seen many times. The chain recombines TRBV7-2 with TRBJ2-1; D may be TRBD2 (5 bases). The germline V gene encodes CDR1 SGHTA and CDR2 FQGNSA. The CDR3 has 13 residues. The V gene lost 5 bases and the J gene lost 6 bases, with 11 bases spanning the gap. The CDR3 is CASSPTSFNEQFF. The CDR3 bases are TGTGCCAGCAGCCCAACTAGTTTCAATGAGCAGTTCTTC.

The rearrangement joins TRBV4-3 to TRBJ1-6, with 7 bases fitting TRBD1. CDR1 and CDR2 from the germline V gene are LGHNA and YSLEER. The length of the CDR3 is 15 residues. Unmatched junction bases numbered 4, after V lost 3 bases and J lost 5 bases. CDR3 coding DNA: TGCGCCAGCAGCCAGGGGACAGCAGATAATTCACCCCTCCACTTT. Translation: CASSQGTADNSPLHF.

This clone turned up a few times. The gene calls are TRBV3-1 (or the pseudogene TRBV3-2) and TRBJ1-4; 7 bases line up with TRBD1. Per germline, CDR1 LGHDT and CDR2 YNNKEL (reference sequence). With V trimmed by 6 bases and J by 4 bases, 8 bases remained unmatched. CDR3 length equals 15 residues. The CDR3 nucleotides read TGTGCCAGCAGTCTGCAGGGGGTGATTAATGAAAAACTGTTTTTT. Amino acids: CASSLQGVINEKLFF.

The V gene is TRBV7-2, the J gene TRBJ2-7; the match to TRBD2 covers 9 bases. The CDR3 is 18 residues long. Trimming removed 4 bases from V and 2 bases from J; junction bases left unmatched: 15. Germline CDR1 and CDR2: SGHTA and FQGNSA. CDR3 region: CASSWSKGLASTPYEQYF. The CDR3 coding sequence is TGTGCCAGCAGCTGGTCAAAAGGACTAGCGTCAACTCCCTACGAGCAGTACTTC. Full variable domain (remainder filled in from reference TRBV7-2 and TRBJ2-7): GAGVSQSPSNKVTEKGKDVELRCDPISGHTALYWYRQSLGQGLEFLIYFQGNSAPDKSGLPSDRFSAERTGGSVSTLTIQRTQQEDSAVYLCASSWSKGLASTPYEQYFGPGTRLTVT.

This chain uses TRBV29-1 with TRBJ2-2, with 7 nucleotides matching TRBD2. The CDR3 has 12 residues. Trimming removed 8 bases from V and 7 bases from J; junction bases left unmatched: 7. Germline V CDR1 and CDR2: SQVTM, ANQGSEA. The CDR3 sequence: CSWEGSGGELFF. CDR3 nucleotide sequence: TGCAGCTGGGAGGGGAGTGGCGGGGAGCTGTTTTTT.

The rearrangement links TRBV7-8 to TRBJ1-2; 7 nucleotides agree with TRBD1. The CDR3 consists of 13 residues. CDR1 is SGHVS and CDR2 is FQNEAQ in the germline V gene. J gave up 10 bases and V 5 bases, and 10 bases lay outside the gene matches. In DNA, the CDR3 is TGTGCCAGCAGCCATGGGGACAGCTTAACCTACACCTTC. Protein product: CASSHGDSLTYTF.

This clone was seen only a few times. The chain links TRBV11-1 to TRBJ2-5, with 8 bases matching TRBD1. Germline V gene data show CDR1 as SGHAT and CDR2 as FQDESV (reference sequence). The CDR3 is 13 amino acids. V lost 5 bases, J lost 5 bases, and 4 bases stayed unmatched. CDR3 coding DNA: TGTGCCAGCAGCCACAACAGGGGGGAGACCCAGTACTTC. Its protein is CASSHNRGETQYF.

Here the CDR3 reads CASSPGLAEYTDTQYF. The CDR3 DNA follows: TGTGCCAGTAGTCCGGGACTAGCGGAGTACACAGATACGCAGTATTTT. The chain is built from TRBV19 and TRBJ2-3; 11 bases map to TRBD2. Trimming at V came to 5 bases and at J to 2 bases, leaving 6 bases not matched to a gene. The CDR3 covers 16 residues. Germline V gene data show CDR1 as LNHDA and CDR2 as SQIVND (reference sequence).

V and J are TRBV7-2 and TRBJ1-5, with D unclear. Trimming cost V 1 base and J 3 bases, with 10 bases left between them. The CDR3 is 15 residues long. Looked up from germline, CDR1 is SGHTA and CDR2 is FQGNSA. The DNA for the CDR3 is TGTGCCAGCAGCTTAGAGGCAGGATACAATCAGCCCCAGCATTTT. It is translated as CASSLEAGYNQPQHF.

This chain uses TRBV14 with TRBJ2-3; TRBD2 aligns across 13 bases. V was pared by 2 bases and J by 0 bases, with 5 bases of the junction left unmatched. Germline-derived CDR1 and CDR2 are SGHDN and FVKESK. The CDR3 covers 18 residues. In DNA form, the CDR3 reads TGTGCCAGCAGCCAACCGGGACTAGCGGGGCCAAGCACAGATACGCAGTATTTT. Translating it yields CASSQPGLAGPSTDTQYF.

The chain employs TRBV5-1 and TRBJ2-7; 8 bases are a match to TRBD1. Germline assignment: CDR1 SGHRS and CDR2 YFSETQ. J lost 1 base, V lost 0 bases, and 3 bases had no gene match. This CDR3 is built from 15 residues. CDR3 sequence reads: CASSLAQGASYEQYF. Here the CDR3 DNA reads TGCGCCAGCAGCTTGGCGCAGGGGGCGTCCTACGAGCAGTACTTC.

The chain links TRBV24-1 to TRBJ2-2; TRBD2 matches at 7 bases. The V gene's germline CDR1 is KGHDR and CDR2 SFDVKD. This CDR3 spans 14 amino acids. V dropped 11 bases and J dropped 3; count of bases not matched to a gene: 8. The CDR3 loop reads CASSGRRDTGELFF. DNA for the CDR3: TGTGCCAGCTCCGGGAGGCGAGACACCGGGGAGCTGTTTTTT.

The chain carries TRBV20-1 and TRBJ2-5, with 9 bases aligning to TRBD2. With 3 bases clipped from V and 0 bases from J, the junction kept 5 bases outside the gene matches. The CDR3 contains 15 residues. CDR1 DFQATT and CDR2 SNEGSKA come from the germline V gene (reference sequence). CDR3 residues: CSASSGGPYQETQYF. CDR3 sequence (DNA): TGCAGTGCTAGTAGCGGGGGCCCGTACCAAGAGACCCAGTACTTC.

This clone was detected once. The CDR3: CSASADVGGEKLFF. The CDR3 nucleotides read TGCAGTGCTAGTGCTGACGTAGGCGGCGAAAAACTGTTTTTT. V and J are TRBV20-1 and TRBJ1-4; D is unclear. The V end lost 3 bases, the J end lost 8 bases, and 16 bases lay between the germline ends. The CDR3 covers 14 residues. CDR1 and CDR2 from the germline V gene are DFQATT and SNEGSKA (reference sequence).

The chain has TRBV7-2 and TRBJ2-7; TRBD2 might be the D (5 bases). The V gene's germline CDR1 is SGHTA and CDR2 FQGNSA. The CDR3 has 15 amino acids. V was pared by 4 bases and J by 0 bases, with 13 bases between. The CDR3 loop is CASSSLIGSSYEQYF. Written as DNA, the CDR3 is TGTGCCAGCAGCTCCCTTATAGGGAGCTCCTACGAGCAGTACTTC.

V and J are TRBV9 and TRBJ1-6; no definite D call. From germline, CDR1 is SGDLS and CDR2 YYNGEE. The CDR3 is made up of 14 amino acids. V lost 0 bases and J lost 7, with 8 bases in between. In nucleotides, the CDR3 is TGTGCCAGCAGCGTAGTGCCAGAAAATTCACCCCTCCACTTT. Translated: CASSVVPENSPLHF.

The chain joins TRBV2 to TRBJ1-1, with 8 positions matching TRBD1. V shed 6 bases, J shed 7 bases, and the junction held 7 bases outside the gene matches. CDR3 length: 13 residues. Germline V gene lookup returns CDR1 SNHLY and CDR2 FYNNEI. As DNA, the CDR3 is TGTGCCAGCAGAGTTGACAGGGGCGGTGAAGCTTTCTTT. This encodes CASRVDRGGEAFF.

The rearrangement links TRBV7-8 to TRBJ1-1; tentative D call: TRBD1 (5 bases). V was clipped by 2 bases and J by 10 bases, with 14 bases between them. The CDR3 extends over 13 amino acids. CDR1 and CDR2 (germline): SGHVS, FQNEAQ. CDR3 in amino acids: CASSLTGIGGAFF. DNA of the CDR3: TGTGCCAGCAGCTTAACAGGAATTGGTGGAGCTTTCTTT. The variable domain in full, with the rest retrieved from reference TRBV7-8 and TRBJ1-1, is GAGVSQSPRYKVAKRGQDVALRCDPISGHVSLFWYQQALGQGPEFLTYFQNEAQLDKSGLPSDRFFAERPEGSVSTLKIQRTQQEDSAVYLCASSLTGIGGAFFGQGTRLTVV.

As to this clone: Other DNA sequences within the sample encode an identical CDR3. The chain links TRBV15 to TRBJ1-1, with no clear D. CDR3 length: 14 residues. V lost 0 bases to trimming and J lost 5 bases, with 10 bases between them. The germline V gene encodes CDR1 LNHNV and CDR2 YYDKDF (reference sequence). The CDR3 spells CATSRDRRNTEAFF. For the CDR3, the DNA is TGTGCCACCAGCAGAGACAGGCGAAATACTGAAGCTTTCTTT.

The sample holds one count of this clone. V is TRBV10-1 and J is TRBJ2-1; 8 nucleotides align to TRBD1. CDR1 and CDR2 from the germline V gene are WNHNN and SYGVQD (reference sequence). Trimming at V came to 0 bases and at J to 8 bases, leaving 3 bases not matched to a gene. The CDR3 sequence is 14 residues long. DNA for the CDR3: TGCGCCAGCAGTGAGTCCGGACAGGGTGATGAGCAGTTCTTC. The encoded protein is CASSESGQGDEQFF.

This chain joins TRBV5-1 and TRBJ2-7, with D possibly being TRBD2 (7 bases). This CDR3 has 15 residues. V was clipped by 4 bases and J by 0 bases, with 14 bases between them. From germline, CDR1 is SGHRS and CDR2 YFSETQ. The CDR3 spells CASSPTSRGSYEQYF. The CDR3, as DNA: TGCGCCAGCAGCCCGACTAGCAGGGGCTCCTACGAGCAGTACTTC.